The rows below give T cell receptor beta chains drawn from one sample of a study of cytomegalovirus exposure and HLA in healthy donors. Using immunoSEQ multiplex PCR, the repertoire was profiled, and TCRdb retains in-frame clones only, with some absent. The data hold over 120,000 clones, with roughly 90% observed a single time. The sample comprised PBMCs. The receptors here all came from a man aged 18 to 30 in good health and CMV-seropositive. The CDR3 runs from the conserved cysteine through the conserved F or W. The D gene is left open where the match is weak. Expanded clones get a size class; other rows say once, few or many, or leave the size out.

>NA|TRBJ2-1|17|TRBV25-1|TRBD2
TGTGCCAGCAGTGTTCTTAGACTAGCGGAGGACGAGAATGAGCAGTTCTTC
CASSVLRLAEDENEQFF
>NA|TRBJ2-1|15|TRBV14|TRBD2
TGTGCCAGCAGCAAACCGGGACTAGTAATCCATGAGCAGTTCTTC
CASSKPGLVIHEQFF
>NA|TRBJ2-7|12|TRBV5-1|TRBD2
TGCGCCAGCAGACGAGCGGGAGACGAGCAGTACTTC
CASRRAGDEQYF
>once|TRBJ1-2|12|TRBV6-1|NA
TGTGGTTCTAAACGGGAGGTCTATGGCTACACCTTC
CGSKREVYGYTF
>NA|TRBJ1-1|11|TRBV2|NA
TGTGCCAGCAGTGAAGGGGGAGGGGCTTTCTTT
CASSEGGGAFF
>NA|TRBJ1-4|16|TRBV6-5|NA
TGTGCCAGCAGTTACTCTTCCCATGACAGGAATGAAAAACTGTTTTTT
CASSYSSHDRNEKLFF
>once|TRBJ1-4|12|TRBV28|TRBD1
TGTGCCACAGACAGGGTGGGGGAAAAACTGTTTTTT
CATDRVGEKLFF
>few|TRBJ1-2|12|TRBV21-1|NA
TGTGCCAGCAGCGTTGACACCTATGGCTACACCTTC
CASSVDTYGYTF
>NA|TRBJ2-5|19|TRBV28|TRBD2
TGTGCCAGCAGTGATGCACCGGGACTAGCGGGAGGCCTCAGTGGGGCCCAGTACTTC
CASSDAPGLAGGLSGAQYF
>NA|TRBJ2-7|15|TRBV27|NA
TGTGCCAGCAGTTTGTCCCTAGGCTCGGTTTACGAGCAGTACTTC
CASSLSLGSVYEQYF
>NA|TRBJ2-2|13|TRBV2|NA
TGTGCCAGCAGTCGGGGATGGACCGGGGAGCTGTTTTTT
CASSRGWTGELFF
>once|TRBJ1-1|16|TRBV5-1|NA
TGCGCCAGCAAGCTGGGTCGGGAGATGATGAACACTGAAGCTTTCTTT
CASKLGREMMNTEAFF
>NA|TRBJ1-6|18|TRBV28|NA
TGTGCCAGCAGACCAAGGAGGCCTCTGAGCTCCTATAATTCACCCCTCCACTTT
CASRPRRPLSSYNSPLHF
>NA|TRBJ1-2|15|TRBV4-2|NA
TGTGCCAGCAGCCAAGATTCGGGGGGCGACTATGGCTACACCTTC
CASSQDSGGDYGYTF
>NA|TRBJ1-2|14|TRBV7-2|NA
TGTGCCAGCAGGACCCGGGCAGGGTTGACTGGCTACACCTTC
CASRTRAGLTGYTF
>NA|TRBJ2-7|15|TRBV28|NA
TGTGCCAGCAGTTCCCCTCTAGCGCCGGCCTACGAGCAGTACTTC
CASSSPLAPAYEQYF
>NA|TRBJ1-2|14|TRBV4-1|NA
TGCGCCAGCAGCCATACCCTAGTCGATAGCGGCTACACCTTC
CASSHTLVDSGYTF
>NA|TRBJ2-7|14|TRBV12-5|NA
TGTGCTAGTGGGCAAGTTGGGAGCTCCTACGAGCAGTACTTC
CASGQVGSSYEQYF
>NA|TRBJ1-1|16|TRBV15|TRBD1
TGTGCCACCAGCACGGGACAGTTAAGAGTCAAAGATGAAGCTTTCTTT
CATSTGQLRVKDEAFF
>NA|TRBJ1-1|12|TRBV7-9|NA
TGTGCCAGCAGCTTAGTGGGCATTGAAGCTTTCTTT
CASSLVGIEAFF
>once|TRBJ1-5|15|TRBV7-8|NA
TGTGCCAGCAGCTTAGTCCGGGACTCAGACACGGCCCAGCATTTT
CASSLVRDSDTAQHF
>few|TRBJ2-7|15|TRBV7-6|TRBD2
TGTGCCAGCAGCTTAGCGGGACTACCAACCTACGAGCAGTACTTC
CASSLAGLPTYEQYF
>few|TRBJ2-3|15|TRBV6-4|TRBD1
TGTGCCAGCAGCCTCGACAGGGGAGCAACAGATACGCAGTATTTT
CASSLDRGATDTQYF
>NA|TRBJ1-4|16|TRBV5-1|TRBD1
TGCGCCAGCAGCGAGATTCCCGGGACAGGGAATGAAAAACTGTTTTTT
CASSEIPGTGNEKLFF
>few|TRBJ2-3|15|TRBV13|TRBD1
TGTGCCAGCAGCCTCCGGGACAGGGGTCCAGATACGCAGTATTTT
CASSLRDRGPDTQYF
>NA|TRBJ1-4|14|TRBV5-1|TRBD1
TGCGCCAGCAGCATGGGACAGGGGGAAGAAAAACTGTTTTTT
CASSMGQGEEKLFF
>once|TRBJ2-3|13|TRBV6-1|TRBD2
TGTGCCTCCCAAGCGGGGTACACAGATACGCAGTATTTT
CASQAGYTDTQYF
>NA|TRBJ2-3|14|TRBV7-3|NA
TGTGCCAGCAGCTTACAGGGTCTAGCAGATACGCAGTATTTT
CASSLQGLADTQYF
>NA|TRBJ2-5|15|TRBV28|NA
TGTGCCAGCAGTTTCGGGGCAGGGGTGGGAGAGACCCAGTACTTC
CASSFGAGVGETQYF
>NA|TRBJ1-3|15|TRBV2|NA
TGTGCCAGCAACCCGGACACCTCCTCTGGAAACACCATATATTTT
CASNPDTSSGNTIYF
>NA|TRBJ1-5|16|TRBV6-1|NA
TGTGCCAGCAGTGCAGCAAAGGAGGGCGGCGGTCAGCCCCAGCATTTT
CASSAAKEGGGQPQHF
>NA|TRBJ1-2|14|TRBV5-6|NA
TGTGCCAGCGCCCCCGGCCGGGGGAGGGATGGCTACACCTTC
CASAPGRGRDGYTF
>NA|TRBJ2-1|12|TRBV2|TRBD1
TGTGCCAGCAGTCAGGGGGCCAGTGAGCAGTTCTTC
CASSQGASEQFF
>NA|TRBJ2-7|15|TRBV4-2|TRBD2
TGTGCCAGCAGCCAAGATCCCGGACTAGCTATAGAGCAGTACTTC
CASSQDPGLAIEQYF
>NA|TRBJ2-3|15|TRBV27|NA
TGTGCCAGCAGTTTAGAGCGGCCGAGCACAGATACGCAGTATTTT
CASSLERPSTDTQYF
>few|TRBJ2-5|15|TRBV25-1|TRBD2
TGTGCCAGCAGTCGGGCTAGCGGGGGCCAAGAGACCCAGTACTTC
CASSRASGGQETQYF
>once|TRBJ1-2|14|TRBV6-1|TRBD1
TGTGCCAGCAGTGAAGTGGGGCAGGGGGGTGGCTACACCTTC
CASSEVGQGGGYTF
>NA|TRBJ1-6|13|TRBV6-5|NA
TGTGCCAGCAGTTATGAGCAAAATTCACCCCTCCACTTT
CASSYEQNSPLHF
>NA|TRBJ2-5|12|TRBV6-1|NA
TGTGCCAGCAGTGAAGTCGGAGAGACCCAGTACTTC
CASSEVGETQYF